Listed here are 15 T cell receptor beta chains from one sample, sequenced in a study of CD8+CD57+ T cells in acquired aplastic anemia (dated by TCRdb to the late 2010s). TCRdb shows the sequencer as Illumina HiSeq 2000. Profiling of TCR beta VDJ combinations and CDR3 sequences used genomic DNA as the template. TCRdb reran the public reads through fastp at Q25 and MiXCR, keeping productive beta chains. Rows matching on CDR3 protein sequence are summarized as one entry with the most common DNA and genes. The sample contains fewer than 200,000 distinct CDR3 sequences, just under 45% of them found a single time. The ten top clones hold 0.9% to 1.2% of the sample. Input material: sorted CD4+, CD8+, or CD8+CD57+ T cells (not recorded which) from PBMCs. These receptors were collected from a human donor in good health.

The chain uses TRBV18 and TRBJ1-2; D not resolved. Germline V gene data show CDR1 as KGHSH and CDR2 as LQKENI. The V end lost 1 base, the J end lost 2 bases, and 2 bases lay between the germline ends. This CDR3 comprises 12 residues. The CDR3, as DNA: TGTGCCAGCTCACCACAGAACTATGGCTACACCTTC. Translation gives CASSPQNYGYTF.

J is TRBJ1-1 and V is TRBV7-9; D unclear. Trimming took 5 bases from V and 3 from J, leaving 10 bases between them. The length of the CDR3 is 13 residues. The germline V gene has CDR1 SEHNR and CDR2 FQNEAQ (reference sequence). The CDR3 loop reads CASSLSVDTEAFF. The CDR3 DNA is TGTGCCAGCAGCCTATCCGTGGACACTGAAGCTTTCTTT.

This rearrangement joins TRBV7-9 to TRBJ2-2, with D hard to call. Between the trimmed V and J ends, which lost 8 bases and 6 bases, there was a span of 7 bases. This CDR3 spans 11 amino acids. Per the germline V gene, CDR1 is SEHNR and CDR2 is FQNEAQ (reference sequence). CDR3 amino acids: CASSLSGELFF. The CDR3 region has the DNA TGTGCCAGCTCCCTATCCGGGGAGCTGTTTTTT.

The chain uses TRBV4-1 and TRBJ2-1; TRBD2 aligns across 9 bases. The CDR3 has 22 amino acids. Germline V gives CDR1 MGHRA, CDR2 YSYEKL. V shed 2 bases, J shed 1 base, and the junction held 21 bases outside the gene matches. Here the CDR3 DNA reads TGCGCCAGCAGCCAACCTTGGGAAGGGGCTAGCGGGACCAATTATTCCTACAATGAGCAGTTCTTC. Its protein is CASSQPWEGASGTNYSYNEQFF.

This clonotype showed up many times. A junction boundary mismatches the germline segment, possibly from a read error. The chain has TRBV10-3 and TRBJ2-7; perhaps TRBD1 as D (6 bases). Per germline, CDR1 ENHRY and CDR2 SYGVKD. CDR3 length: 17 residues. This CDR3 is CASSEFGLGAFSYEQYF. The CDR3 DNA sequence: TGTGCCAGCAGTGAGTTCGGATTGGGGGCCTTCTCCTACGAGCAGTACTTC.

The chain uses TRBV4-1 and TRBJ1-3; D not certain. The ends were cut back, 0 bases at V and 1 base at J, with 7 bases in the middle. The CDR3 totals 15 residues. The germline V gene encodes CDR1 MGHRA and CDR2 YSYEKL. CDR3 DNA: TGCGCCAGCAGCCAAGATTGGTTATCTGGAAACACCATATATTTT. Protein: CASSQDWLSGNTIYF.

The chain is built from TRBV10-3 and TRBJ1-1; 7 nucleotides align to TRBD1. Trimming cost V 4 bases and J 1 base; bases outside gene matches: 6. Looked up from germline, CDR1 is ENHRY and CDR2 is SYGVKD. This CDR3 is 15 amino acids long. CDR3 loop: CAISARQGPNTEAFF. The CDR3 DNA is TGTGCCATCAGTGCCCGACAGGGACCGAACACTGAAGCTTTCTTT.

The gene calls are TRBV9 and TRBJ1-1; D gene unclear. With 1 base removed from V and 8 bases from J, the gap between germline ends came to 9 bases. This CDR3 contains 12 residues. CDR1 and CDR2 (germline): SGDLS, YYNGEE. The CDR3 spells CASSVFSGEAFF. CDR3 coding DNA: TGTGCCAGCAGCGTATTCTCAGGAGAAGCTTTCTTT.

This clonotype has ten or more counts. The CDR3 nucleotides read TGTGCCAGCAGCGTAGTACCAGACTATGGCTACACCTTC. Translating gives CASSVVPDYGYTF. The chain combines TRBV9 with TRBJ1-2, with D uncertain. The CDR3 sequence is 13 residues long. The ends were cut back, 0 bases at V and 3 bases at J, with 6 bases in the middle. Germline loops: CDR1 SGDLS, CDR2 YYNGEE.

This chain connects TRBV7-8 to TRBJ2-7; D uncertain. Trimming cost V 5 bases and J 0 bases, with 8 bases left between them. Germline V gene sequence: CDR1 SGHVS, CDR2 FQNEAQ. The CDR3 has 13 residues. The CDR3 region is CASSRVNSYEQYF. The CDR3 nucleotides are TGTGCCAGCAGCCGAGTTAACTCCTACGAGCAGTACTTC. The whole variable domain, filled in from reference TRBV7-8 and TRBJ2-7, reads GAGVSQSPRYKVAKRGQDVALRCDPISGHVSLFWYQQALGQGPEFLTYFQNEAQLDKSGLPSDRFFAERPEGSVSTLKIQRTQQEDSAVYLCASSRVNSYEQYFGPGTRLTVT.

This chain links TRBV2 with TRBJ2-6; TRBD1 agrees at 8 bases. Germline CDR1 SNHLY, CDR2 FYNNEI. The J segment lost 0 bases and the V segment lost 6 bases, leaving 10 bases of the junction unmatched. The CDR3 totals 18 residues. The CDR3 DNA reads as TGTGCCAGCAGCGCCCCAGGGGGCGCGGGCTCTGGGGCCAACGTCCTGACTTTC. Translated, it gives CASSAPGGAGSGANVLTF.

This sequence joins TRBV19 and TRBJ1-1; D ambiguous. Germline CDR1 is LNHDA and CDR2 is SQIVND (reference sequence). V lost 1 base and J 1 base, leaving 7 bases between the germline ends. This CDR3 is built from 14 residues. DNA for the CDR3: TGTGCCAGTAGTATAGTAACCGCGAACACTGAAGCTTTCTTT. It codes for CASSIVTANTEAFF.

J is TRBJ2-3 and V is TRBV19; D perhaps matches TRBD2 (5 bases). V lost 5 bases, J lost 2 bases, and 11 bases lay in between. There are 14 residues in the CDR3. The germline V gene encodes CDR1 LNHDA and CDR2 SQIVND (reference sequence). CDR3 loop: CASSPDSYTDTQYF. The CDR3 DNA follows: TGTGCCAGTAGTCCGGACTCGTACACAGATACGCAGTATTTT.

This clonotype was recorded many times. The chain links TRBV24-1 to TRBJ2-1, with TRBD2 identical over 7 bases. CDR3 size: 17 residues. The junction had 20 bases not matched to a gene; V was cut back by 6 bases and J by 10 bases. The germline gives CDR1 KGHDR, CDR2 SFDVKD. This CDR3 is CATSLGGRAGDVREQFF. The CDR3 coding sequence is TGTGCCACCAGTCTTGGGGGGAGGGCGGGAGATGTTCGCGAGCAGTTCTTC.

The chain links TRBV7-2 to TRBJ1-5; TRBD1 is a possible D gene (5 bases). Between the trimmed V and J ends, which lost 5 bases and 5 bases, there was a span of 13 bases. This CDR3 has 14 amino acids. Germline V lookup: CDR1 SGHTA, CDR2 FQGNSA. This chain's CDR3 is CASSRRAGDQPQHF. The CDR3 DNA follows: TGTGCCAGCAGCCGCCGGGCGGGGGATCAGCCCCAGCATTTT.